This passage covers 28 T cell receptor beta chains from one sample sequenced in a study of regulatory T cells in long-lasting Graves disease. Time point defined: persistent/refractory GD, antithyroid drugs over 5 years with positive TRAb. Extracted PBMC RNA gave rise to the TCR library. Assembly of TCR beta libraries relied on iRepertoire HTBI primers together with Arm-PCR of CDR3 regions. TCRdb re-derived calls from the multiplex PCR reads in MiXCR, one entry per CDR3 protein. The data contain a few hundred thousand distinct CDR3 sequences, roughly 21% of them seen just once; the ten biggest clones take up roughly 13%. Sample: peripheral blood mononuclear cells (PBMCs), taken when the disease was refractory, from a patient treated with antithyroid drugs. These receptor sequences come from a female donor with Graves disease.

This clonotype was found many times. The J gene is TRBJ1-5, the V gene TRBV6-1, with 12 bases fitting TRBD1. The J segment lost 6 bases and the V segment lost 7 bases, leaving 7 bases of the junction unmatched. The CDR3 is made up of 15 amino acids. The germline CDR1 and CDR2 sequences are MNHNS and SASEGT. CDR3 loop: CASKPGQGAGQPQHF. The CDR3 nucleotides are TGTGCCAGCAAGCCGGGACAGGGGGCCGGTCAGCCCCAGCATTTT.

This chain links TRBV11-3 with TRBJ2-1, with 7 bases lining up with TRBD2. V shed 5 bases, J shed 3 bases, and the junction held 7 bases outside the gene matches. Germline assignment: CDR1 SGHNT and CDR2 YENEEA. CDR3 size: 15 residues. The CDR3, as DNA: TGTGCCAGCAGCCTTTCGGCGGGAGTCTACAATGAGCAGTTCTTC. Protein sequence: CASSLSAGVYNEQFF.

V is TRBV28 and J is TRBJ2-3; D is ambiguous. V was clipped by 5 bases and J by 2 bases, with 11 bases between them. CDR1 is MDHEN, CDR2 SYDVKM, per germline. The CDR3 has 14 amino acids. The DNA for the CDR3 is TGTGCCAGCAGTGGGGAAAAAAACACAGATACGCAGTATTTT. Its protein is CASSGEKNTDTQYF.

The chain is built from TRBV3-1 and TRBJ2-1; 7 nucleotides align to TRBD2. V shed 4 bases and J 13 bases; nucleotides not matched to a gene: 10. This CDR3 contains 13 residues. CDR1 is LGHDT, CDR2 YNNKEL, per germline (reference sequence). In nucleotides, the CDR3 is TGTGCCAGCAGCCTAAGTCGGGGGGAGACCCAGTTCTTC. This encodes CASSLSRGETQFF.

The chain is built from TRBV18 and TRBJ2-5; 7 bases are a match to TRBD1. This CDR3 spans 15 amino acids. Germline assignment: CDR1 KGHSH and CDR2 LQKENI. The junction had 7 bases not matched to a gene; V was cut back by 4 bases and J by 2 bases. This CDR3 reads CASSLQTRGQETQYF. CDR3 DNA: TGTGCCAGCTCACTGCAGACCAGGGGGCAAGAGACCCAGTACTTC. Complete variable domain (other parts from reference TRBV18 and TRBJ2-5): NAGVMQNPRHLVRRRGQEARLRCSPMKGHSHVYWYRQLPEEGLKFMVYLQKENIIDESGMPKERFSAEFPKEGPSILRIQQVVRGDSAAYFCASSLQTRGQETQYFGPGTRLLVL.

This clonotype was found many times. The chain is built from TRBV12-3 or TRBV12-4 and TRBJ2-5; a possible D gene is TRBD2 (6 bases). The CDR3 runs to 14 residues. V lost 5 bases, J lost 1 base, and 11 bases lay in between. CDR3 protein: CASSIRTTQETQYF. As DNA, the CDR3 is TGTGCCAGCAGTATCAGGACTACCCAAGAGACCCAGTACTTC.

The J gene is TRBJ2-7, the V gene TRBV20-1; D perhaps matches TRBD1 (6 bases). V gave up 5 bases and J gave up 3 bases, with 17 bases separating them. The germline gives CDR1 DFQATT, CDR2 SNEGSKA (reference sequence). The CDR3 runs 14 residues. The CDR3 sequence: CSAFGQGWDYEQYF. The CDR3 DNA sequence: TGCAGTGCTTTTGGGCAGGGGTGGGACTACGAGCAGTACTTC.

This clonotype showed up many times. The chain is built from TRBV28 and TRBJ2-5; 13 bases fit TRBD2. This CDR3 has 16 amino acids. CDR1 MDHEN and CDR2 SYDVKM come from the germline V gene. Unmatched junction bases numbered 6, after V lost 4 bases and J lost 4 bases. The CDR3, as DNA: TGTGCCAGCAGTTCACCTCGACTAGCGGGAGGAGAGACCCAGTACTTC. This translates into CASSSPRLAGGETQYF. The full variable domain, with the rest looked up from reference TRBV28 and TRBJ2-5, is DVKVTQSSRYLVKRTGEKVFLECVQDMDHENMFWYRQDPGLGLRLIYFSYDVKMKEKGDIPEGYSVSREKKERFSLILESASTNQTSMYLCASSSPRLAGGETQYFGPGTRLLVL.

A remark on this clonotype: A read error may be the cause here, since a much bigger clone is one base away. The rearrangement joins TRBV28 to TRBJ2-7; the D gene could be TRBD1 or TRBD2 (5 bases each). Germline CDR1 is MDHEN and CDR2 is SYDVKM. V was shortened by 11 bases and J by 6 bases, with 17 bases between the two germline ends. This CDR3 is 12 amino acids long. The CDR3 loop reads CAARWGSGEQYF. CDR3 sequence (DNA): TGTGCCGCGAGGTGGGGGAGCGGCGAGCAGTACTTC.

Turning to this clonotype: This may stem from a read error, because a much larger clone lies one nucleotide away. CDR3 bases: TGTGCCAGCAAGGTAGTAGGGCAGCCCCAGCATTTT. Translated: CASKVVGQPQHF. This rearrangement joins TRBV12-3 or TRBV12-4 to TRBJ1-5; D is ambiguous. V was cut by 7 bases and J by 7 bases, with 11 bases left in between. This CDR3 has 12 residues.

On this clonotype itself: A read error may account for a junction end that differs from germline. This chain connects TRBV29-1 to TRBJ1-1, with D unclear. The CDR3 loop spans 11 amino acids. The germline V gene has CDR1 SQVTM and CDR2 ANQGSEA. CDR3 coding DNA: TGCAGCGTTGCGGCGAACACTGAAGCTCTCTTT. Its translation is CSVAANTEALF. The whole variable domain, remainder taken from reference TRBV29-1 and TRBJ1-1, is SAVISQKPSRDICQRGTSLTIQCQVDSQVTMMFWYRQQPGQSLTLIATANQGSEATYESGFVIDKFPISRPNLTFSTLTVSNMSPEDSSIYLCSVAANTEALFGQGTRLTVV.

As to this clonotype: This could be a read error, since a much larger clone is one nucleotide away. The V gene is TRBV6-2 or TRBV6-3, the J gene TRBJ2-5, with D hard to call. Germline V CDR1 and CDR2: MNHEY, SVGEGT. The CDR3 has 15 residues. CDR3 loop: CAGSPSRRSQETQYF. The CDR3 region has the DNA TGTGCCGGCAGTCCTTCCCGGCGGAGTCAAGAGACCCAGTACTTC.

This chain links TRBV7-2 with TRBJ2-5, with TRBD2 as a possible D gene (6 bases). Trimming pared 1 base from V and 7 bases from J, leaving 13 bases between. The CDR3 has 14 amino acids. Germline lookup yields CDR1 SGHTA and CDR2 FQGNSA. The CDR3 loop is CASSLGGGGVTQYF. The DNA for the CDR3 is TGTGCCAGCAGCTTAGGGGGCGGAGGGGTGACCCAGTACTTC.

The gene calls are TRBV29-1 and TRBJ2-3, with D perhaps matching TRBD1 (6 bases). Germline values: CDR1 SQVTM, CDR2 ANQGSEA. Trimming stripped 4 bases from V and 4 bases from J, with 9 bases between. The CDR3 covers 12 residues. CDR3 protein: CSVVQGSDTQYF. The CDR3 bases are TGCAGCGTTGTTCAGGGGTCAGATACGCAGTATTTT.

This clonotype occurred many times. V gene TRBV6-2 or TRBV6-3 combines with J gene TRBJ2-7, with 8 nucleotides matching TRBD2. The CDR3 has 15 residues. Germline CDR1 reads MNHEY; CDR2 reads SVGEGT. V lost 4 bases, J lost 2 bases, and 7 bases stayed unmatched. The CDR3 nucleotides are TGTGCCAGCAGTTTCGGGCCAGCGGGAGCCTACGAGCAGTACTTC. Its translation is CASSFGPAGAYEQYF.

This clonotype was observed many times. The V and J genes are TRBV6-5 and TRBJ2-5; 7 positions match TRBD2. V gave up 2 bases and J gave up 5 bases; unmatched junction bases: 5. The CDR3 extends over 14 amino acids. Per germline, CDR1 MNHEY and CDR2 SVGAGI. DNA for the CDR3: TGTGCCAGCAGTTACGGGGAGGGTAAGGAGACCCAGTACTTC. Its translation is CASSYGEGKETQYF.

This clonotype came up many times. V and J are TRBV7-2 and TRBJ2-4, with D perhaps matching TRBD1 (6 bases). CDR3 length: 18 amino acids. Looked up from germline, CDR1 is SGHTA and CDR2 is FQGNSA. V shed 5 bases and J shed 2 bases, with 22 bases lying between them. The CDR3 DNA reads TGTGCCAGCAGCCCCAGGGGTGTAGGAGCCGGTACCAAAAACATTCAGTACTTC. It translates to CASSPRGVGAGTKNIQYF.

This clonotype was observed a few times. The CDR3 reads CASSRSGERREQYF. CDR3 nucleotides: TGTGCCAGCTCGCGTTCAGGGGAGCGACGCGAGCAGTACTTC. The genes are TRBV18 and TRBJ2-7; a possible D gene is TRBD1 (6 bases). Germline lookup yields CDR1 KGHSH and CDR2 LQKENI. V gave up 6 bases and J gave up 6 bases, with 18 bases separating them. The length of the CDR3 is 14 residues.

This clonotype was observed many times. The chain combines TRBV28 with TRBJ2-7; weak D call: TRBD1 (6 bases). Germline V lookup: CDR1 MDHEN, CDR2 SYDVKM. Trimming took 6 bases from V and 3 from J, leaving 12 bases between them. CDR3 length: 13 amino acids. The CDR3 sequence is CASSPSDSYEQYF. The CDR3 nucleotides are TGTGCCAGCAGCCCCTCGGACAGCTACGAGCAGTACTTC.

With regard to this clonotype: Lacking the conserved final phenylalanine or tryptophan, this CDR3 likely reflects a read error. The chain carries TRBV3-1 and TRBJ2-7; D call uncertain. With 0 bases removed from V and 6 bases from J, the gap between germline ends came to 6 bases. This CDR3 region has 12 residues. The germline V gene encodes CDR1 LGHDT and CDR2 YNNKEL (reference sequence). The DNA for the CDR3 is TGTGCCAGCAGCCAAGACCCCTCCGAGCAGTACCTC. Its protein is CASSQDPSEQYL.

This clonotype was observed at least ten times. The chain carries TRBV27 and TRBJ1-2, with 8 bases matching TRBD1. In germline, CDR1 is MNHEY, CDR2 SMNVEV (reference sequence). This CDR3 has 14 residues. V shed 8 bases, J shed 8 bases, and the junction held 13 bases outside the gene matches. CDR3 region: CASGSPTGVNGYTF. CDR3 DNA: TGTGCCAGCGGCAGTCCGACAGGGGTCAACGGCTACACCTTC.

Ten or more counts support this clonotype. The gene calls are TRBV10-3 and TRBJ2-5; D unclear. V shed 4 bases and J shed 5 bases, with 8 bases lying between them. The CDR3 runs to 12 residues. Germline CDR1 ENHRY, CDR2 SYGVKD. The CDR3 region is CAISGKPETQYF. The CDR3 region has the DNA TGTGCCATCAGTGGGAAGCCGGAGACCCAGTACTTC.

The chain is built from TRBV5-4 and TRBJ1-1; D is unresolved. This CDR3 has 14 amino acids. Germline loops: CDR1 SGHNT, CDR2 YYREEE (reference sequence). Between the trimmed V and J ends, which lost 6 bases and 3 bases, there was a span of 15 bases. The CDR3 nucleotides are TGTGCCAGCACCGAGGAGGGCAGGCACACTGAAGCTTTCTTT. It yields the protein CASTEEGRHTEAFF.

This clonotype was recorded many times. The rearrangement uses TRBV2 and TRBJ2-4, with TRBD1 as a possible D gene (6 bases). Germline CDR1 reads SNHLY; CDR2 reads FYNNEI. The V gene lost 3 bases and the J gene lost 11 bases, with 17 bases spanning the gap. There are 14 residues in the CDR3. CDR3 DNA sequence: TGTGCCAGCAGTGACCAGGGGTCGAAAACTGTTCAGTACTTC. Translation: CASSDQGSKTVQYF.

This rearrangement joins TRBV12-3 or TRBV12-4 to TRBJ1-3; weak D call: TRBD1 (5 bases). The germline V and J ends were trimmed by 3 bases and 0 bases, with 9 bases remaining between them. The CDR3 length is 15 residues. This CDR3 reads CASSFGALSGNTIYF. CDR3 coding DNA: TGTGCCAGCAGTTTTGGGGCCCTCTCTGGAAACACCATATATTTT.

V is TRBV10-2 and J is TRBJ1-1, with D perhaps TRBD1 (5 bases). The CDR3 has 15 amino acids. CDR1 is WSHSY and CDR2 is SAAADI in the germline V gene. Trimming pared 11 bases from V and 1 base from J, leaving 20 bases between. CDR3 sequence reads: CAGSRTGTPNTEAFF. The CDR3, as DNA: TGCGCCGGATCCCGTACCGGGACTCCGAACACTGAAGCTTTCTTT.

This clonotype was counted many times. This chain connects TRBV28 to TRBJ1-2; tentatively, D is TRBD1 (5 bases). Trimming pared 6 bases from V and 4 bases from J, leaving 18 bases between. The CDR3 consists of 15 residues. Germline-derived CDR1 and CDR2 are MDHEN and SYDVKM. The DNA of the CDR3 is TGTGCCAGCAGCCGGCAAAAGGCCGGGGGCTATGGCTACACCTTC. Its translation: CASSRQKAGGYGYTF.

The table lists this clonotype with a few counts. The chain couples TRBV28 to TRBJ2-2, with TRBD2 identical over 7 bases. The length of the CDR3 is 14 residues. The ends lost 7 bases at V and 6 bases at J; junction bases unmatched: 8. Germline values: CDR1 MDHEN, CDR2 SYDVKM. The CDR3 nucleotides read TGTGCCAGCACCCAGGGAGGGGCTCCCGGGGAGCTGTTTTTT. Its translation: CASTQGGAPGELFF.